Listed below are T cell receptor beta chains from one sample, sequenced in a study of blood T cell repertoires in COVID-19. Using immunoSEQ multiplex PCR, the repertoire was profiled, and TCRdb retains in-frame clones only, with some absent. This sample has 43,000 or so clones, with under 85% found just once. Sequencing input: peripheral blood. The receptor set was obtained from a man in his sixties with active COVID-19. Each CDR3 is given with its conserved first and last residue. Fields, in order: CDR3 DNA, CDR3 protein, D gene, clone size, J gene, V gene, CDR3 length. A D gene is named only where the DNA matches it firmly. Only part of the rows carry a size: once, few, many, or a class if the clone is expanded.

cdr3_nt: TGTGCCAGCAGCGTGGGGACAGGGGTCTATGGGGTCTCTTACGAGCAGTACTTC
cdr3_aa: CASSVGTGVYGVSYEQYF
d_call: TRBD1
clone_size: -
j_call: TRBJ2-7
v_call: TRBV9
cdr3_length: 18

cdr3_nt: TGTGCCAGCAGGTGGTTGGAGGCTGGGGCCAACGTCCTGACTTTC
cdr3_aa: CASRWLEAGANVLTF
d_call: -
clone_size: -
j_call: TRBJ2-6
v_call: TRBV2
cdr3_length: 15

cdr3_nt: TGTGCCAGCAGCCCTGGACAGGGGTATGCGCAGTACTTC
cdr3_aa: CASSPGQGYAQYF
d_call: TRBD1
clone_size: -
j_call: TRBJ2-7
v_call: TRBV11-3
cdr3_length: 13

cdr3_nt: TGTGCCAGCAGCCGCCTATTACCCGGGAATGAAAAACTGTTTTTT
cdr3_aa: CASSRLLPGNEKLFF
d_call: -
clone_size: -
j_call: TRBJ1-4
v_call: TRBV14
cdr3_length: 15

cdr3_nt: TGTGCCACCAGTGTCCCTTCGGGTGAAGCTTTCTTT
cdr3_aa: CATSVPSGEAFF
d_call: -
clone_size: -
j_call: TRBJ1-1
v_call: TRBV24-1
cdr3_length: 12

cdr3_nt: TGCGCCAGCAGCTTGGGACAGGGTGGAACTGGGGCCAACGTCCTGACTTTC
cdr3_aa: CASSLGQGGTGANVLTF
d_call: TRBD1
clone_size: -
j_call: TRBJ2-6
v_call: TRBV5-1
cdr3_length: 17

cdr3_nt: TGTGCCTGGAGTGGGGACTTCTGGGGCTACACCTTC
cdr3_aa: CAWSGDFWGYTF
d_call: -
clone_size: -
j_call: TRBJ1-2
v_call: TRBV30
cdr3_length: 12

cdr3_nt: TGCGCCAGCACGAAGGTAGGGGGCACTGAAGCTTTCTTT
cdr3_aa: CASTKVGGTEAFF
d_call: -
clone_size: few
j_call: TRBJ1-1
v_call: TRBV5-1
cdr3_length: 13

cdr3_nt: TGTGCCATCTCCGTAGCGGGGAGCCAAGAGACCCAGTACTTC
cdr3_aa: CAISVAGSQETQYF
d_call: TRBD2
clone_size: -
j_call: TRBJ2-5
v_call: TRBV10-3
cdr3_length: 14

cdr3_nt: TGTGCCAGCAGCTTAGGACAGGGGACGGGTTCACCCCTCCACTTT
cdr3_aa: CASSLGQGTGSPLHF
d_call: TRBD1
clone_size: -
j_call: TRBJ1-6
v_call: TRBV7-9
cdr3_length: 15

cdr3_nt: TGCAGCGTTGAAATGCAGGGGAACACTGAAGCTTTCTTT
cdr3_aa: CSVEMQGNTEAFF
d_call: -
clone_size: -
j_call: TRBJ1-1
v_call: TRBV29-1
cdr3_length: 13

cdr3_nt: TGTGCCAGCAGTTCTCGCAGGACGGGACAGAACACTGAAGCTTTCTTT
cdr3_aa: CASSSRRTGQNTEAFF
d_call: -
clone_size: -
j_call: TRBJ1-1
v_call: TRBV6-5
cdr3_length: 16

cdr3_nt: TGCGCCAGCAGCTTGGCCAGACAGAACACCGGGGAGCTGTTTTTT
cdr3_aa: CASSLARQNTGELFF
d_call: -
clone_size: many
j_call: TRBJ2-2
v_call: TRBV5-1
cdr3_length: 15

cdr3_nt: TGTGCCAGCAGCCTAGAATTGGGTGCGGTTTATGGCTACACCTTC
cdr3_aa: CASSLELGAVYGYTF
d_call: -
clone_size: -
j_call: TRBJ1-2
v_call: TRBV5-4
cdr3_length: 15

cdr3_nt: TGTGCCAGCAGAATGGGACAGACCTACAATGAGCAGTTCTTC
cdr3_aa: CASRMGQTYNEQFF
d_call: TRBD1
clone_size: -
j_call: TRBJ2-1
v_call: TRBV6-5
cdr3_length: 14

cdr3_nt: TGCGCCAGCAGCCAGATCTTGAGGACTATGATCCCGACGGACACCGGGGAGCTGTTTTTT
cdr3_aa: CASSQILRTMIPTDTGELFF
d_call: -
clone_size: once
j_call: TRBJ2-2
v_call: TRBV4-1
cdr3_length: 20

cdr3_nt: TGTGCCAGCAGTCAAGGACTAGCGGGGGCACAAGAGACCCAGTACTTC
cdr3_aa: CASSQGLAGAQETQYF
d_call: TRBD2
clone_size: -
j_call: TRBJ2-5
v_call: TRBV27
cdr3_length: 16

cdr3_nt: TGTGCCAGCAGCCAGGGAACAGGGGTAGCTGAAGCTTTCTTT
cdr3_aa: CASSQGTGVAEAFF
d_call: TRBD1
clone_size: -
j_call: TRBJ1-1
v_call: TRBV3-1/TRBV3-2
cdr3_length: 14

cdr3_nt: TGTGCCAGCAGTGAGGGGGCCAGTAGCAATCAGCCCCAGCATTTT
cdr3_aa: CASSEGASSNQPQHF
d_call: -
clone_size: few
j_call: TRBJ1-5
v_call: TRBV6-1
cdr3_length: 15

cdr3_nt: TGTGCCAGCAGTTCTACTAGCGGGAACTCCTACGAGCAGTACTTC
cdr3_aa: CASSSTSGNSYEQYF
d_call: TRBD2
clone_size: -
j_call: TRBJ2-7
v_call: TRBV6-6
cdr3_length: 15

cdr3_nt: TGTGCCTGGAGGGTCCAGCGGGTGGCTAACTATGGCTACACCTTC
cdr3_aa: CAWRVQRVANYGYTF
d_call: -
clone_size: medium-sized
j_call: TRBJ1-2
v_call: TRBV30
cdr3_length: 15

cdr3_nt: TGTGCCAGCAGCCCGATTCGGGGGGCCCCGTACAATGAGCAGTTCTTC
cdr3_aa: CASSPIRGAPYNEQFF
d_call: -
clone_size: once
j_call: TRBJ2-1
v_call: TRBV7-2
cdr3_length: 16

cdr3_nt: TGTGCCAGTCCTAGCCCAGGCGCTGGAAACACCATATATTTT
cdr3_aa: CASPSPGAGNTIYF
d_call: -
clone_size: -
j_call: TRBJ1-3
v_call: TRBV19
cdr3_length: 14

cdr3_nt: TGTGCCACCAGCCCGGGACAGGGCCCCTACGAGCAGTACTTC
cdr3_aa: CATSPGQGPYEQYF
d_call: TRBD1
clone_size: -
j_call: TRBJ2-7
v_call: TRBV15
cdr3_length: 14

cdr3_nt: TGCGCCAGCAGCGATCGACTAGCGGGGAGGGATGAGCAGTTCTTC
cdr3_aa: CASSDRLAGRDEQFF
d_call: TRBD2
clone_size: -
j_call: TRBJ2-1
v_call: TRBV5-1
cdr3_length: 15

cdr3_nt: TGTGCCAGCAGTTACACGGGGTACCAAGAGACCCAGTACTTC
cdr3_aa: CASSYTGYQETQYF
d_call: -
clone_size: -
j_call: TRBJ2-5
v_call: TRBV6-5
cdr3_length: 14

cdr3_nt: TGTGCCAGCAGCTTGAGGAATAATCAGCCCCAGCATTTT
cdr3_aa: CASSLRNNQPQHF
d_call: -
clone_size: -
j_call: TRBJ1-5
v_call: TRBV7-2
cdr3_length: 13

cdr3_nt: TGTGCCAGCAGTCCCAACGGACTAGCTTCCTACGAGCAGTACTTC
cdr3_aa: CASSPNGLASYEQYF
d_call: TRBD2
clone_size: -
j_call: TRBJ2-7
v_call: TRBV14
cdr3_length: 15

cdr3_nt: TGTGCCAGCAGCCCACCGGGAGGACTCTATGGCTACACCTTC
cdr3_aa: CASSPPGGLYGYTF
d_call: -
clone_size: -
j_call: TRBJ1-2
v_call: TRBV7-9
cdr3_length: 14

cdr3_nt: TGTGCCAGTAGCCGGTCGGGGATTCTCTATGGCTACACCTTC
cdr3_aa: CASSRSGILYGYTF
d_call: -
clone_size: few
j_call: TRBJ1-2
v_call: TRBV19
cdr3_length: 14

cdr3_nt: TGTGCCAGCAGCTTGCCAGGGGACTCCTACAATGAGCAGTTCTTC
cdr3_aa: CASSLPGDSYNEQFF
d_call: -
clone_size: -
j_call: TRBJ2-1
v_call: TRBV5-6
cdr3_length: 15

cdr3_nt: TGTGCCAGCAGACCCGAAGGACAGGGCGAGACCCAGTACTTC
cdr3_aa: CASRPEGQGETQYF
d_call: TRBD1
clone_size: -
j_call: TRBJ2-5
v_call: TRBV28
cdr3_length: 14

cdr3_nt: TGTGCCAGCAGCTTCGGTCGGACAGGCAGCTCCTACGAGCAGTACTTC
cdr3_aa: CASSFGRTGSSYEQYF
d_call: TRBD1
clone_size: once
j_call: TRBJ2-7
v_call: TRBV7-2
cdr3_length: 16

cdr3_nt: TGTGCCAGCAGACGTCCAGGCAGCTTGAATCAGCCCCAGCATTTT
cdr3_aa: CASRRPGSLNQPQHF
d_call: -
clone_size: -
j_call: TRBJ1-5
v_call: TRBV2
cdr3_length: 15

cdr3_nt: TGTGCCAGCAGCGCGACAGTTAGCTACGAGCAGTACTTC
cdr3_aa: CASSATVSYEQYF
d_call: -
clone_size: -
j_call: TRBJ2-7
v_call: TRBV9
cdr3_length: 13

cdr3_nt: TGTGCCAGCAGCTTAAATACAGGGGCGCGAAACACCGGGGAGCTGTTTTTT
cdr3_aa: CASSLNTGARNTGELFF
d_call: TRBD1
clone_size: -
j_call: TRBJ2-2
v_call: TRBV7-6
cdr3_length: 17

cdr3_nt: TGCGCCAGCAGCTTAGGGACTCTCCAAGAGACCCAGTACTTC
cdr3_aa: CASSLGTLQETQYF
d_call: -
clone_size: -
j_call: TRBJ2-5
v_call: TRBV5-1
cdr3_length: 14

cdr3_nt: TGTGCCAGCAGTTTCCCACAGGGGGCCGGGGATACGCAGTATTTT
cdr3_aa: CASSFPQGAGDTQYF
d_call: TRBD1
clone_size: -
j_call: TRBJ2-3
v_call: TRBV28
cdr3_length: 15

cdr3_nt: TGTGCCAGCAGCGAATTGGGGGGAGGCACAGATACGCAGTATTTT
cdr3_aa: CASSELGGGTDTQYF
d_call: -
clone_size: -
j_call: TRBJ2-3
v_call: TRBV7-7
cdr3_length: 15

cdr3_nt: TGTGCCAGCGGGGCGGAAGCGGGGGGGCCACATACGCAGTATTTT
cdr3_aa: CASGAEAGGPHTQYF
d_call: TRBD2
clone_size: -
j_call: TRBJ2-3
v_call: TRBV7-2
cdr3_length: 15

cdr3_nt: TGTGCCAGCGGGGACAGGGTGATGCACGAGCAGTACTTC
cdr3_aa: CASGDRVMHEQYF
d_call: TRBD1
clone_size: -
j_call: TRBJ2-7
v_call: TRBV7-9
cdr3_length: 13

cdr3_nt: TGTGCCAGCTCAGGACAGGCCATGAACACTGAAGCTTTCTTT
cdr3_aa: CASSGQAMNTEAFF
d_call: TRBD1
clone_size: -
j_call: TRBJ1-1
v_call: TRBV18
cdr3_length: 14

cdr3_nt: TGCGCCAGCAGCTTGAGCGGGGGGAGTTACGAGCAGTACTTC
cdr3_aa: CASSLSGGSYEQYF
d_call: TRBD2
clone_size: medium-sized
j_call: TRBJ2-7
v_call: TRBV5-1
cdr3_length: 14

cdr3_nt: TGTGCCAGCCGCCCCCCAGGGGGCCTCTATGGCTACACCTTC
cdr3_aa: CASRPPGGLYGYTF
d_call: TRBD1
clone_size: -
j_call: TRBJ1-2
v_call: TRBV27
cdr3_length: 14

cdr3_nt: TGTGCCAGCAGCGAAATTGACGGACTAAATTCCTACGAGCAGTACTTC
cdr3_aa: CASSEIDGLNSYEQYF
d_call: -
clone_size: -
j_call: TRBJ2-7
v_call: TRBV2
cdr3_length: 16

cdr3_nt: TGTGCCACCAGTGACCCTACAGGGGGCCACACAGATACGCAGTATTTT
cdr3_aa: CATSDPTGGHTDTQYF
d_call: TRBD1
clone_size: few
j_call: TRBJ2-3
v_call: TRBV24-1
cdr3_length: 16

cdr3_nt: TGTGCCAGCAGCCTATCTAACCCTTCCGTCAATGAGCAGTTCTTC
cdr3_aa: CASSLSNPSVNEQFF
d_call: -
clone_size: -
j_call: TRBJ2-1
v_call: TRBV7-9
cdr3_length: 15

cdr3_nt: TGTGCCAGCAGTGTCCCGACGGGGGGTTCTGGGGCCAACGTCCTGACTTTC
cdr3_aa: CASSVPTGGSGANVLTF
d_call: TRBD2
clone_size: once
j_call: TRBJ2-6
v_call: TRBV6-1
cdr3_length: 17

cdr3_nt: TGTGCCATCAGGACAGGCAACGGTGGCTACACCTTC
cdr3_aa: CAIRTGNGGYTF
d_call: -
clone_size: -
j_call: TRBJ1-2
v_call: TRBV10-3
cdr3_length: 12

cdr3_nt: TGTGCCAGCAGCGCTCAGGGTGATGAGCAGTTCTTC
cdr3_aa: CASSAQGDEQFF
d_call: -
clone_size: -
j_call: TRBJ2-1
v_call: TRBV7-7
cdr3_length: 12

cdr3_nt: TGTGCCAGCAAGGGGATGGGTGGCGAGCAGTACTTC
cdr3_aa: CASKGMGGEQYF
d_call: -
clone_size: -
j_call: TRBJ2-7
v_call: TRBV2
cdr3_length: 12